This entry concerns a single T cell receptor beta chain. This sample is part of a study of shared clonotypes between healthy human individuals. The overall study: Contributing individuals were a couple of females and three males aged 18 to 49.

The CDR3 is 16 residues long. With V trimmed by 4 bases and J by 7 bases, 11 bases remained unmatched. Germline CDR1 is SGHNT and CDR2 is YENEEA. Across several immunoSEQ plates, the genomic DNA of each subset was split evenly. The method was immunoSEQ multiplex PCR; TCRdb's version includes in-frame clones alone and lacks a portion of them. The sample yields over 700,000 clones, approximately 77% seen once. Sample: memory CD4+ T cells sorted from blood. Specified subset: CD45RA-negative fraction. This chain uses TRBV11-3 with TRBJ1-5; 9 bases are a match to TRBD1. The origin of this receptor is a woman aged 25 to 39 in good health. The CDR3 coding sequence is TGTGCCAGCAGCTCACCGGGGGGACAGGGCGAGCAGCCCCAGCATTTT. As protein: CASSSPGGQGEQPQHF.